This TCR beta chain was profiled in a study of cytomegalovirus exposure and HLA in healthy donors. Whole-study context: Clustering assigned about 76% of the approximately 390 genotyped donors to the Caucasian-associated ancestry cluster. Broader study findings: Reports indicate that TCR beta sequences accurately predicted the HLA-A and HLA-B alleles of most subjects. No immune exposure information besides CMV serostatus was available. It was in a later analysis that TCR association rates were seen to vary by HLA locus, highest for DRB1 and lowest for HLA-C.

Researchers ran the PCR with 60 Vbeta and 13 Jbeta primers. The table came from immunoSEQ multiplex PCR; TCRdb's copy has only in-frame clones and leaves some out. Seen here are around 150,000 clones, approximately 79% observed once, and the top ten hold approximately 6.9%. CDR3 size: 14 residues. V was clipped by 6 bases and J by 8 bases; unmatched bases: 10. The germline CDR1 and CDR2 sequences are SGHTA and FQGNSA. As for this clone: Its antigen is unknown.

The rearrangement joins TRBV7-2 to TRBJ1-2, with 9 nucleotides matching TRBD1. What was sequenced was PBMCs. This receptor was taken from a man aged 40-55 years in good health and CMV-seropositive. This CDR3 is CASSRTQGARGYTF. The CDR3 DNA is TGTGCCAGCAGTCGAACACAGGGGGCGAGAGGCTACACCTTC.